The clone carrying this T cell receptor (beta chain) was counted once. Its antigen remains unidentified. CDR1 is SGHRS and CDR2 is YFSETQ in the germline V gene. Trimming shortened V by 5 bases and J by 5 bases, and 16 bases separated the two germline ends. The CDR3 spans 14 residues. The data originate from a study of T cell responses to AZD1222 COVID-19 vaccine. About the research overall: Pooled samples include second doses given at about 4 or 12 weeks. Whole-study results and caveats: The donor cohort was predominantly white British with a female majority, and clonal diversity may have been underestimated.

Sequencing was performed with immunoSEQ multiplex PCR; in TCRdb, only in-frame clones are kept and a portion is missing. The table shows 100,000 to 150,000 clones, with around 93% occurring only once. The rearrangement uses TRBV5-1 and TRBJ2-5, with D perhaps matching TRBD1 (5 bases). The input for sequencing was peripheral blood, taken on day 0 of AZD1222 vaccination. The sequence was obtained from an adult in good health. CDR3 DNA sequence: TGCGCCAGCAGAGGGGTACTCTGGGGCGAGACCCAGTACTTC. This encodes CASRGVLWGETQYF.